This TCR beta chain originates from a study of T cells after yellow fever vaccination. The ends were cut back, 3 bases at V and 0 bases at J, with 8 bases in the middle. CDR1 and CDR2 (germline): DFQATT, SNEGSKA (reference sequence). This CDR3 region has 14 residues. This clonotype was observed a handful of times. From the 5' RACE reads, TCRdb called clonotypes with MiXCR, one entry per CDR3 protein. The top ten clones hold approximately 23% of a sample with a few hundred thousand distinct CDR3 sequences, 4.1% of them seen once. The source material was PBMCs, sampled 5 days after the yellow fever booster vaccination. This clonotype originated in a man aged 18 to 29 who received the YFV17D yellow fever vaccine. This rearrangement joins TRBV20-1 to TRBJ2-2; TRBD2 is a possible D gene (5 bases). The CDR3 is CSARAGANTGELFF. CDR3 nucleotide sequence: TGCAGTGCTAGGGCCGGGGCGAACACCGGGGAGCTGTTTTTT.